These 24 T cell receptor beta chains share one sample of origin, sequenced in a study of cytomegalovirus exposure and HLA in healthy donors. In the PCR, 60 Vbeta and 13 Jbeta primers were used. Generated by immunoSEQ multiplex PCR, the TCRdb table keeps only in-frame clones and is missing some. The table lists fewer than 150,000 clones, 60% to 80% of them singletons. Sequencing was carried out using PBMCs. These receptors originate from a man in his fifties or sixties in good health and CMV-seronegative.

CDR3: CASSQRDRGSYEQYF. Here the CDR3 DNA reads TGTGCCAGCAGCCAAAGGGACAGGGGCTCCTACGAGCAGTACTTC. The V gene is TRBV11-2, the J gene TRBJ2-7, with 10 bases aligning to TRBD1. V lost 5 bases to trimming and J lost 0 bases; unmatched junction nucleotides: 4. Germline CDR1 SGHAT, CDR2 FQNNGV. The CDR3 totals 15 residues. Drawing the rest from reference TRBV11-2 and TRBJ2-7, the complete variable domain is EAGVAQSPRYKIIEKRQSVAFWCNPISGHATLYWYQQILGQGPKLLIQFQNNGVVDDSQLPKDRFSAERLKGVDSTLKIQPAKLEDSAVYLCASSQRDRGSYEQYFGPGTRLTVT.

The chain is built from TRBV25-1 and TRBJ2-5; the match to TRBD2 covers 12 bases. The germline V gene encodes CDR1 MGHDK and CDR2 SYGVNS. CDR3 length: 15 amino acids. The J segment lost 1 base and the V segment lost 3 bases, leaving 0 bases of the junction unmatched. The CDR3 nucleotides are TGTGCCAGCAGTGAGACTAGCGGGGGCCAAGAGACCCAGTACTTC. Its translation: CASSETSGGQETQYF.

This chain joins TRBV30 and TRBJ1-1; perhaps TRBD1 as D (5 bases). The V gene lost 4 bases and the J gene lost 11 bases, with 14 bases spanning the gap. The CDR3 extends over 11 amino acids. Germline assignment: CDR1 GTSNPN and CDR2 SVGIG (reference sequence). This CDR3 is CAWTPGHGAFF. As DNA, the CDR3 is TGTGCCTGGACCCCCGGACACGGGGCTTTCTTT.

The CDR3 region is CASSRNRGSNQPQHF. CDR3 in DNA: TGTGCCAGCAGCCGGAACAGGGGGTCGAATCAGCCCCAGCATTTT. The chain carries TRBV7-2 and TRBJ1-5; 8 nucleotides match TRBD1. CDR1 SGHTA and CDR2 FQGNSA come from the germline V gene. The V gene end was trimmed by 5 bases and the J gene end by 4 bases; junction bases not matched to a gene: 7. The length of the CDR3 is 15 residues.

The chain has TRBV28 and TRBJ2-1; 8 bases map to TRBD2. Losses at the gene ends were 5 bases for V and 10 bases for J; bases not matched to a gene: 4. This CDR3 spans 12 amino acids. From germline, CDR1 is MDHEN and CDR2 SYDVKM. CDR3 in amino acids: CASSRGGLEQFF. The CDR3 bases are TGTGCCAGCAGTCGGGGGGGACTAGAGCAGTTCTTC.

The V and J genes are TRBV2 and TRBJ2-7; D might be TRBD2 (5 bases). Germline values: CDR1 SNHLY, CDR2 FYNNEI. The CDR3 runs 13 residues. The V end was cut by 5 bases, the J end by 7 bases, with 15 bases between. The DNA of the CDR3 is TGTGCCAGCAGTTCGGACTGGGCGGATGAGCAGTACTTC. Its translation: CASSSDWADEQYF.

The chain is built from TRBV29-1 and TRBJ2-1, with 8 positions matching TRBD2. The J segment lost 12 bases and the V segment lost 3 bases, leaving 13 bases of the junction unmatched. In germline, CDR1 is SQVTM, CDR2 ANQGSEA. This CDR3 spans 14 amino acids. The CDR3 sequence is CSVDQSSGPLGQFF. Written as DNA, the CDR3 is TGCAGCGTTGATCAGTCTAGCGGGCCCTTGGGGCAGTTCTTC.

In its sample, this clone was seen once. CDR3 in DNA: TGTGCCATCAGAGACAGCTCAAGCTCTGGAAACACCATATATTTT. It codes for CAIRDSSSSGNTIYF. The chain is built from TRBV11-1 and TRBJ1-3; TRBD1 might be the D (5 bases). There are 15 residues in the CDR3. Looked up from germline, CDR1 is SGHAT and CDR2 is FQDESV (reference sequence). V lost 10 bases and J 0 bases, leaving 16 bases between the germline ends.

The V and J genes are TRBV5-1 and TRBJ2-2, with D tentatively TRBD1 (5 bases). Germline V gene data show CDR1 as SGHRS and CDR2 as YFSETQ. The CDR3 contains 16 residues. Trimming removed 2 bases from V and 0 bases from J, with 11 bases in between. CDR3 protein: CASSLWSGTNTGELFF. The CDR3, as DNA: TGCGCCAGCAGCTTATGGTCAGGGACGAACACCGGGGAGCTGTTTTTT.

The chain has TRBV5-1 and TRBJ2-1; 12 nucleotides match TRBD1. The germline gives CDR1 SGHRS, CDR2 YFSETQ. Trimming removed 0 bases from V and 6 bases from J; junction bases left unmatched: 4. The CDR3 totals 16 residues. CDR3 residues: CASSLGGTGGSNEQFF. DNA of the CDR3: TGCGCCAGCAGCTTGGGAGGGACAGGGGGCTCCAATGAGCAGTTCTTC.

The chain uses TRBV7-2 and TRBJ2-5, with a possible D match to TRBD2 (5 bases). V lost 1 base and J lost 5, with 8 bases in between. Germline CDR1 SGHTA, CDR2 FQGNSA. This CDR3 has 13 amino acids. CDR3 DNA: TGTGCCAGCAGCTTAGAGGGAGAGGAGACCCAGTACTTC. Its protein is CASSLEGEETQYF.

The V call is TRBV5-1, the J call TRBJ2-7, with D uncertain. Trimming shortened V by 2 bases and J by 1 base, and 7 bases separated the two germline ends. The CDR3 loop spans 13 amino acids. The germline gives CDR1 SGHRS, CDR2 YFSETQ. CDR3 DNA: TGCGCCAGCAGCTTCCCTAATTCCTACGAGCAGTACTTC. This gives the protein CASSFPNSYEQYF.

In DNA, the CDR3 is TGTGCCAGCACCATACGGGAGCAAGGCGGTGAGCAGTTCTTC. The encoded protein is CASTIREQGGEQFF. This rearrangement joins TRBV2 to TRBJ2-1; weak D call: TRBD2 (6 bases). Germline-derived CDR1 and CDR2 are SNHLY and FYNNEI. This CDR3 is 14 amino acids long. Between the trimmed V and J ends, which lost 7 bases and 9 bases, there was a span of 19 bases.

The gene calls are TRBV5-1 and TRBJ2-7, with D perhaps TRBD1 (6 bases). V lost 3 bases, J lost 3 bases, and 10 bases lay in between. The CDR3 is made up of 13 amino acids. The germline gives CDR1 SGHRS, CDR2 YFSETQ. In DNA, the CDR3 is TGCGCCAGCAGCTCAGGGGATAACTACGAGCAGTACTTC. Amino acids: CASSSGDNYEQYF.

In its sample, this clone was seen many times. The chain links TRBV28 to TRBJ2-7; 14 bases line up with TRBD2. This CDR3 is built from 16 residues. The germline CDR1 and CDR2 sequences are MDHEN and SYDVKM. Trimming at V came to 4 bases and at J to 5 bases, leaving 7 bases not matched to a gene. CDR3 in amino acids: CASSSITGLAGDEQYF. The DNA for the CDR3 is TGTGCCAGCAGTTCGATTACGGGACTAGCGGGAGACGAGCAGTACTTC.

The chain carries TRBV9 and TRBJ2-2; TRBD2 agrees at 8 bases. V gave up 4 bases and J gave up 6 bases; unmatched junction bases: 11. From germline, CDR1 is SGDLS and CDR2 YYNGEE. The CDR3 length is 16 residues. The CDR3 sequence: CASSPTGLATAGELFF. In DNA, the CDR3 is TGTGCCAGCAGCCCTACCGGACTAGCCACCGCCGGGGAGCTGTTTTTT.

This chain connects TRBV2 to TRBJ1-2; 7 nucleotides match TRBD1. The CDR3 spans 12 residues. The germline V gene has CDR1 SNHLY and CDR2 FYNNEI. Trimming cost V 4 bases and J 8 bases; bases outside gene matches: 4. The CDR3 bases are TGTGCCAGCAGTGGACAGGGTGAAGGCTACACCTTC. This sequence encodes CASSGQGEGYTF.

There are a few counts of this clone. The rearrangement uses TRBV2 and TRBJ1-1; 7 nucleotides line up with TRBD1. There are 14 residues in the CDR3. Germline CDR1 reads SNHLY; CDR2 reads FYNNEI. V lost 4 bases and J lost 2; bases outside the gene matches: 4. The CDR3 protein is CASSAGQINTEAFF. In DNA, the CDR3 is TGTGCCAGCAGTGCGGGACAGATTAACACTGAAGCTTTCTTT. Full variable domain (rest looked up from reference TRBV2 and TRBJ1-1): EPEVTQTPSHQVTQMGQEVILRCVPISNHLYFYWYRQILGQKVEFLVSFYNNEISEKSEIFDDQFSVERPDGSNFTLKIRSTKLEDSAMYFCASSAGQINTEAFFGQGTRLTVV.

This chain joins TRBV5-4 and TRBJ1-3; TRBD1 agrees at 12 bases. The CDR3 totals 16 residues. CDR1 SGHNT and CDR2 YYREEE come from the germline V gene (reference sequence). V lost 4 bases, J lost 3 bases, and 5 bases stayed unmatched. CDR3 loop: CASSMGQGAGGNTIYF. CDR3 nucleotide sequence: TGTGCCAGCAGCATGGGACAGGGGGCAGGTGGAAACACCATATATTTT.

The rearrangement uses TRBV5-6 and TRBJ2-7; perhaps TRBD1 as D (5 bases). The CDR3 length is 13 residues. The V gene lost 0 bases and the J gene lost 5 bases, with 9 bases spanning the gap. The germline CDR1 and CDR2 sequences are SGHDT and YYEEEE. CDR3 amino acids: CASSLETAHEQYF. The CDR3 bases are TGTGCCAGCAGCTTGGAGACAGCACACGAGCAGTACTTC.

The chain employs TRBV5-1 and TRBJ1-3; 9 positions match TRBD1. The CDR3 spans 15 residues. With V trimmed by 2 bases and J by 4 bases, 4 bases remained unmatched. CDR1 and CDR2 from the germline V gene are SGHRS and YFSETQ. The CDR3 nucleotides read TGCGCCAGCAGCTTACAGGGGGCGAGAGGAAACACCATATATTTT. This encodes CASSLQGARGNTIYF.

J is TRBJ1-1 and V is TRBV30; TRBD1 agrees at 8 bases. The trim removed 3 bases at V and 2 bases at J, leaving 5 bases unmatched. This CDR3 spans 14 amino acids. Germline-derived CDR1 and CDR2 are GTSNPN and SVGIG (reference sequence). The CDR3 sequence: CAWSAGTGNTEAFF. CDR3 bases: TGTGCCTGGAGCGCCGGGACAGGCAACACTGAAGCTTTCTTT.

In DNA, the CDR3 is TGCGCCAGCAGGTACACTAGCGGCGAGCAGTACTTC. It specifies CASRYTSGEQYF. V gene TRBV5-1 combines with J gene TRBJ2-7; 8 nucleotides agree with TRBD2. V lost 5 bases and J lost 6; bases outside the gene matches: 4. Germline V gives CDR1 SGHRS, CDR2 YFSETQ. The CDR3 extends over 12 amino acids.

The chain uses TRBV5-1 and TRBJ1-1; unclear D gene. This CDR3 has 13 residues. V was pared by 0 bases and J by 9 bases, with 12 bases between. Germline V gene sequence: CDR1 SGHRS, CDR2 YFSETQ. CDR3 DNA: TGCGCCAGCAGCTTGGAGGACTCGACACAAGCTTTCTTT. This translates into CASSLEDSTQAFF.